The 24 T cell receptor beta chains below were found in one sample sequenced in a study of blood T cell dynamics during melanoma immunotherapy. As for time point: week 3, after first cycle of checkpoint inhibitor. The table came from immunoSEQ multiplex PCR; TCRdb's copy has only in-frame clones and leaves some out. The repertoire holds 25,000 to 35,000 clones, with approximately 88% as singletons. The specimen comprised blood, sampled from a patient treated with checkpoint blockade. The source is a human donor with melanoma.

Comments on this clone: The sample holds other DNA sequences that translate to the same CDR3. This chain links TRBV7-2 with TRBJ2-1, with 8 bases identical to TRBD1. Germline V gene sequence: CDR1 SGHTA, CDR2 FQGNSA. V shed 1 base and J 0 bases; nucleotides not matched to a gene: 8. CDR3 length: 18 amino acids. The CDR3 nucleotides read TGTGCCAGCAGCTTAGTTTTTGGCACAGGGGGCTCCTACAATGAGCAGTTCTTC. This encodes CASSLVFGTGGSYNEQFF.

The chain uses TRBV6-1 and TRBJ1-5; the D gene is possibly TRBD1 (6 bases). The germline V gene encodes CDR1 MNHNS and CDR2 SASEGT. Trimming removed 2 bases from V and 1 base from J, with 9 bases in between. This CDR3 is 15 amino acids long. This CDR3 is CASSELQGSNQPQHF. The DNA of the CDR3 is TGTGCCAGCAGTGAACTACAGGGCAGCAATCAGCCCCAGCATTTT.

The chain couples TRBV5-1 to TRBJ1-3, with D unclear. Trimming stripped 0 bases from V and 1 base from J, with 8 bases between. The V gene's germline CDR1 is SGHRS and CDR2 YFSETQ. This CDR3 is built from 15 residues. The CDR3: CASSLGGSSGNTIYF. The CDR3 DNA reads as TGCGCCAGCAGCTTGGGCGGGTCTTCTGGAAACACCATATATTTT.

CDR3 coding DNA: TGTGCCAGCACCCTCGGAGGAGCCTACGAGCAGTACTTC. It codes for CASTLGGAYEQYF. The rearrangement joins TRBV2 to TRBJ2-7; possibly TRBD2 for D (5 bases). The germline V gene has CDR1 SNHLY and CDR2 FYNNEI. Trimming shortened V by 7 bases and J by 2 bases, and 12 bases separated the two germline ends. This CDR3 has 13 residues.

The chain couples TRBV30 to TRBJ2-7; a possible D gene is TRBD2 (6 bases). This CDR3 has 11 residues. V was pared by 5 bases and J by 3 bases, with 8 bases between. Germline CDR1 reads GTSNPN; CDR2 reads SVGIG (reference sequence). DNA for the CDR3: TGTGCCTGGTCGGACTACTACGAGCAGTACTTC. As protein: CAWSDYYEQYF.

This clone occurred a few times. The chain carries TRBV7-9 and TRBJ1-2; 7 bases align to TRBD1. Unmatched junction bases numbered 6, after V lost 8 bases and J lost 6 bases. This CDR3 region has 12 residues. The V gene's germline CDR1 is SEHNR and CDR2 FQNEAQ (reference sequence). This CDR3 reads CASGPTGNGYTF. DNA for the CDR3: TGTGCCAGCGGACCGACAGGGAATGGCTACACCTTC.

The rearrangement uses TRBV4-1 and TRBJ2-7, with D perhaps given as TRBD1 or TRBD2 (5 bases each). The germline V and J ends were trimmed by 4 bases and 1 base, with 11 bases remaining between them. This CDR3 contains 14 residues. Per germline, CDR1 MGHRA and CDR2 YSYEKL. CDR3 region: CASSPRDGSYEQYF. The CDR3 nucleotides read TGCGCCAGCAGCCCCCGGGACGGATCCTACGAGCAGTACTTC.

This sequence joins TRBV2 and TRBJ2-1; TRBD2 aligns across 8 bases. This CDR3 spans 13 amino acids. The ends lost 8 bases at V and 4 bases at J; junction bases unmatched: 4. CDR1 is SNHLY, CDR2 FYNNEI, per germline. The CDR3 is CASRGGRYNEQFF. The CDR3 region has the DNA TGTGCCAGCCGGGGGGGCAGGTACAATGAGCAGTTCTTC. Using reference TRBV2 and TRBJ2-1 for the parts outside the CDR3, the full variable domain is EPEVTQTPSHQVTQMGQEVILRCVPISNHLYFYWYRQILGQKVEFLVSFYNNEISEKSEIFDDQFSVERPDGSNFTLKIRSTKLEDSAMYFCASRGGRYNEQFFGPGTRLTVL.

This chain links TRBV5-5 with TRBJ1-2; D might be TRBD1 (6 bases). Germline V gene data show CDR1 as SGHKS and CDR2 as YYEKEE (reference sequence). The length of the CDR3 is 15 residues. With 2 bases removed from V and 5 bases from J, the gap between germline ends came to 16 bases. As DNA, the CDR3 is TGTGCCAGCAGCTTTCTCGGGGGCGTCAGTTATGGCTACACCTTC. Its protein product is CASSFLGGVSYGYTF. The whole variable domain, remainder taken from reference TRBV5-5 and TRBJ1-2, is DAGVTQSPTHLIKTRGQQVTLRCSPISGHKSVSWYQQVLGQGPQFIFQYYEKEERGRGNFPDRFSARQFPNYSSELNVNALLLGDSALYLCASSFLGGVSYGYTFGSGTRLTVV.

The V and J genes are TRBV11-2 and TRBJ2-7, with 8 bases matching TRBD1. V shed 5 bases, J shed 1 base, and the junction held 7 bases outside the gene matches. CDR1 is SGHAT and CDR2 is FQNNGV in the germline V gene. The CDR3 runs 15 residues. The CDR3 DNA is TGTGCCAGCAGCCTCGACAGGGGTGGGTCCTACGAGCAGTACTTC. Protein: CASSLDRGGSYEQYF. The variable domain in full, with the rest retrieved from reference TRBV11-2 and TRBJ2-7, is EAGVAQSPRYKIIEKRQSVAFWCNPISGHATLYWYQQILGQGPKLLIQFQNNGVVDDSQLPKDRFSAERLKGVDSTLKIQPAKLEDSAVYLCASSLDRGGSYEQYFGPGTRLTVT.

The chain uses TRBV2 and TRBJ2-3, with D hard to call. The CDR3 is 17 residues long. Germline V gene data show CDR1 as SNHLY and CDR2 as FYNNEI. Trimming pared 5 bases from V and 0 bases from J, leaving 18 bases between. As DNA, the CDR3 is TGTGCCAGCAGTTGGGGAAGTGGGGATCGGAGCACAGATACGCAGTATTTT. Its protein product is CASSWGSGDRSTDTQYF.

This rearrangement joins TRBV14 to TRBJ2-7; D is possibly TRBD1 (6 bases). The CDR3 spans 16 residues. Germline V gene sequence: CDR1 SGHDN, CDR2 FVKESK. V was clipped by 0 bases and J by 1 base, with 13 bases between them. The CDR3: CASSQENRGISYEQYF. CDR3 sequence (DNA): TGTGCCAGCAGCCAAGAGAATAGGGGGATATCCTACGAGCAGTACTTC.

The chain joins TRBV5-1 to TRBJ2-3; TRBD1 is a possible D gene (5 bases). The germline V gene encodes CDR1 SGHRS and CDR2 YFSETQ. CDR3 size: 15 residues. Trimming removed 0 bases from V and 0 bases from J, with 8 bases in between. CDR3 nucleotides: TGCGCCAGCAGCTTGGGGGCAGGGAGCACAGATACGCAGTATTTT. Protein product: CASSLGAGSTDTQYF.

This clone was observed a handful of times. The chain couples TRBV11-2 to TRBJ2-5; 9 nucleotides match TRBD2. V lost 7 bases to trimming and J lost 5 bases; unmatched junction nucleotides: 14. There are 16 residues in the CDR3. Per the germline V gene, CDR1 is SGHAT and CDR2 is FQNNGV. CDR3 nucleotides: TGTGCCAGCATCCTAGGGGTCCTAGCGGGATCGGAGACCCAGTACTTC. As protein: CASILGVLAGSETQYF.

J is TRBJ2-2 and V is TRBV5-1; the D is unclear. V shed 0 bases and J shed 1 base, with 10 bases lying between them. The CDR3 extends over 16 amino acids. The germline CDR1 and CDR2 sequences are SGHRS and YFSETQ. The CDR3 spells CASSLEYGQNTGELFF. The CDR3 DNA sequence: TGCGCCAGCAGCTTGGAATATGGGCAGAACACCGGGGAGCTGTTTTTT. The full variable domain, in which reference TRBV5-1 and TRBJ2-2 provide the parts outside the CDR3, is KAGVTQTPRYLIKTRGQQVTLSCSPISGHRSVSWYQQTPGQGLQFLFEYFSETQRNKGNFPGRFSGRQFSNSRSEMNVSTLELGDSALYLCASSLEYGQNTGELFFGEGSRLTVL.

DNA for the CDR3: TGTGCCAGTAGTTCACAGGGGCGGGAAAAACTGTTTTTT. Its translation is CASSSQGREKLFF. The chain links TRBV19 to TRBJ1-4, with 7 bases aligning to TRBD1. The germline CDR1 and CDR2 sequences are LNHDA and SQIVND (reference sequence). This CDR3 region has 13 residues. V lost 5 bases to trimming and J lost 8 bases; unmatched junction nucleotides: 5.

This clone was counted between two and nine times. The chain carries TRBV7-6 and TRBJ2-7; TRBD1 agrees at 8 bases. The V and J ends lost 5 bases and 3 bases, in that order; junction bases with no gene match: 9. Germline-derived CDR1 and CDR2 are SGHVS and FNYEAQ. The CDR3 loop spans 15 amino acids. The CDR3: CASSPKTGVGYEQYF. Written as DNA, the CDR3 is TGTGCCAGCAGCCCAAAGACAGGGGTCGGCTACGAGCAGTACTTC.

V gene TRBV10-3 combines with J gene TRBJ1-1; 10 bases fit TRBD1. The CDR3 runs 17 residues. Germline V gene data show CDR1 as ENHRY and CDR2 as SYGVKD. V shed 1 base and J 4 bases; nucleotides not matched to a gene: 9. The CDR3 DNA follows: TGTGCCATCAGTGAGTTTGCGGACAGGGGGGTTAGCACTGAAGCTTTCTTT. Protein: CAISEFADRGVSTEAFF.

The chain combines TRBV7-9 with TRBJ2-1; 7 positions agree with TRBD2. The CDR3 is 15 amino acids. Germline lookup yields CDR1 SEHNR and CDR2 FQNEAQ (reference sequence). The V gene end was trimmed by 4 bases and the J gene end by 3 bases; junction bases not matched to a gene: 6. Here the CDR3 reads CASSSTGGNYNEQFF. CDR3 DNA sequence: TGTGCCAGCAGCTCAACCGGGGGGAACTACAATGAGCAGTTCTTC.

This clone appeared a few times. The chain uses TRBV19 and TRBJ1-2; TRBD1 agrees at 10 bases. After removal of 6 bases from V and 13 bases from J, the junction contained 11 bases not matched to a gene. The CDR3 spans 13 residues. Per the germline V gene, CDR1 is LNHDA and CDR2 is SQIVND (reference sequence). For the CDR3, the DNA is TGTGCCAGTAGACATCCGGGACAGGGGACGTGCACCTTC. Translated, it gives CASRHPGQGTCTF.

CDR3 region: CASSNDRGPPDEQYF. The CDR3, as DNA: TGTGCCAGTAGTAACGACAGGGGGCCCCCTGACGAGCAGTACTTC. V usage is TRBV19 and J usage is TRBJ2-7, with TRBD1 identical over 10 bases. The CDR3 contains 15 residues. Trimming cost V 4 bases and J 5 bases; bases outside gene matches: 8. In germline, CDR1 is LNHDA, CDR2 SQIVND (reference sequence).

The genes are TRBV5-6 and TRBJ2-7; D unclear. CDR1 and CDR2 from the germline V gene are SGHDT and YYEEEE. V was clipped by 1 base and J by 2 bases, with 7 bases between them. The CDR3 runs to 13 residues. In DNA form, the CDR3 reads TGTGCCAGCAGCTTGAAGTGGGCCTACGAGCAGTACTTC. Translated, it gives CASSLKWAYEQYF.

The sample holds a few counts of this clone. This rearrangement joins TRBV11-1 to TRBJ2-3, with TRBD2 matching 8 bases. The junction had 6 bases not matched to a gene; V was cut back by 1 base and J by 3 bases. In germline, CDR1 is SGHAT, CDR2 FQDESV (reference sequence). The CDR3 extends over 16 amino acids. CDR3 loop: CASSLGGGQRTDTQYF. CDR3 sequence (DNA): TGTGCCAGCAGCTTAGGCGGGGGGCAAAGGACAGATACGCAGTATTTT.

This chain connects TRBV7-2 to TRBJ2-1, with D uncertain. CDR3 size: 11 residues. Germline loops: CDR1 SGHTA, CDR2 FQGNSA. V was pared by 5 bases and J by 2 bases, with 1 base between. CDR3: CASSTYNEQFF. CDR3 DNA sequence: TGTGCCAGCAGCACCTACAATGAGCAGTTCTTC. Supplemented by reference TRBV7-2 and TRBJ2-1, the full variable domain reads GAGVSQSPSNKVTEKGKDVELRCDPISGHTALYWYRQSLGQGLEFLIYFQGNSAPDKSGLPSDRFSAERTGGSVSTLTIQRTQQEDSAVYLCASSTYNEQFFGPGTRLTVL.